The 26 T cell receptor beta chains in this list originate from one sample, sequenced in a study of cytomegalovirus exposure and HLA in healthy donors. Researchers ran the PCR with 60 Vbeta and 13 Jbeta primers. The method was immunoSEQ multiplex PCR; TCRdb's version includes in-frame clones alone and lacks a portion of them. The sample shows 210,000 or so clones, about three quarters of them seen only once. Material for sequencing was PBMCs. The receptors were gathered from a boy younger than 18 in good health and CMV-seronegative.

This chain uses TRBV5-1 with TRBJ1-1; no reliable D call. The CDR3 runs 14 residues. The V gene lost 3 bases and the J gene lost 1 base, with 10 bases spanning the gap. Looked up from germline, CDR1 is SGHRS and CDR2 is YFSETQ. The CDR3 loop reads CASSYQAGNTEAFF. In DNA form, the CDR3 reads TGCGCCAGCAGCTATCAAGCCGGGAACACTGAAGCTTTCTTT.

The gene calls are TRBV5-6 and TRBJ2-5; 7 bases line up with TRBD2. The J call may be wrong; the DNA end is better matched by TRBJ2-7. Germline assignment: CDR1 SGHDT and CDR2 YYEEEE. The CDR3 is 15 residues long. In DNA, the CDR3 is TGTGCCAGCAGCTTAGTGTCAGCGGGGCGGTACGAGCAGTACTTC. This gives the protein CASSLVSAGRYEQYF.

With respect to this clone: The junction departs from germline at one end; a sequencing error may be responsible. The chain is built from TRBV7-2 and TRBJ2-3, with 10 positions matching TRBD2. Per germline, CDR1 SGHTA and CDR2 FQGNSA. The CDR3 has 13 amino acids. CDR3 residues: CASERGGTDTQYF. The CDR3 DNA sequence: TGTGCCAGCGAGCGGGGGGGCACGGATACGCAGTATTTT.

This chain joins TRBV2 and TRBJ2-7; TRBD2 agrees at 9 bases. Unmatched junction bases numbered 9, after V lost 3 bases and J lost 9 bases. Per germline, CDR1 SNHLY and CDR2 FYNNEI. The CDR3 contains 14 residues. The CDR3 loop reads CASSEGSLAGRQYF. In DNA form, the CDR3 reads TGTGCCAGCAGTGAGGGGAGTCTAGCGGGGCGGCAGTACTTC.

The sample holds one count of this clone. The rearrangement joins TRBV10-1 to TRBJ1-1, with 7 bases aligning to TRBD1. The ends lost 5 bases at V and 8 bases at J; junction bases unmatched: 8. Germline lookup yields CDR1 WNHNN and CDR2 SYGVQD (reference sequence). The CDR3 sequence is 13 residues long. Here the CDR3 reads CASSFGQELEAFF. DNA of the CDR3: TGCGCCAGCAGTTTTGGACAGGAACTAGAAGCTTTCTTT.

The gene calls are TRBV5-1 and TRBJ2-4, with 9 bases aligning to TRBD1. The V gene end was trimmed by 2 bases and the J gene end by 5 bases; junction bases not matched to a gene: 11. Germline V gene lookup returns CDR1 SGHRS and CDR2 YFSETQ. This CDR3 region has 17 residues. CDR3 protein: CASSFRPMTGGQNIQYF. CDR3 sequence (DNA): TGCGCCAGCAGCTTCCGACCTATGACAGGGGGTCAAAACATTCAGTACTTC.

The chain has TRBV6-1 and TRBJ1-6; 7 positions match TRBD1. J lost 7 bases, V lost 6 bases, and 9 bases had no gene match. The CDR3 is 15 amino acids. From germline, CDR1 is MNHNS and CDR2 SASEGT. CDR3 in amino acids: CASRLAGTANSPLHF. In DNA, the CDR3 is TGTGCCAGCAGACTAGCCGGGACAGCAAATTCACCCCTCCACTTT.

This chain connects TRBV18 to TRBJ1-1; 8 bases align to TRBD1. The junction had 9 bases not matched to a gene; V was cut back by 3 bases and J by 6 bases. The germline V gene has CDR1 KGHSH and CDR2 LQKENI. CDR3 length: 15 residues. CDR3 nucleotides: TGTGCCAGCTCACCTCCCGGACAGGGAGGGTCTGAAGCTTTCTTT. It codes for CASSPPGQGGSEAFF.

The J gene is TRBJ2-3, the V gene TRBV10-3, with a possible D match to TRBD2 (6 bases). The germline V gene has CDR1 ENHRY and CDR2 SYGVKD. The CDR3 is made up of 16 amino acids. The germline V and J ends were trimmed by 3 bases and 0 bases, with 13 bases remaining between them. The CDR3 sequence is CAISDSVAASTDTQYF. The CDR3 nucleotides read TGTGCCATCAGTGACTCTGTAGCGGCTAGCACAGATACGCAGTATTTT.

This clone was observed a few times. This sequence joins TRBV5-4 and TRBJ2-7; 10 bases line up with TRBD2. The germline V gene has CDR1 SGHNT and CDR2 YYREEE (reference sequence). J was trimmed by 5 bases and V by 4 bases; bases with no gene match: 6. The CDR3 is 14 residues long. In DNA, the CDR3 is TGTGCCAGCAGCCTAGCGGGAGCCGGGAACGAGCAGTACTTC. Translating gives CASSLAGAGNEQYF.

This sequence joins TRBV11-3 and TRBJ2-7; tentatively, D is TRBD1 (5 bases). The CDR3 loop spans 13 amino acids. CDR1 is SGHNT, CDR2 YENEEA, per germline. Trimming cost V 5 bases and J 3 bases, with 11 bases left between them. The CDR3 is CASSQGVGYEQYF. CDR3 nucleotide sequence: TGTGCCAGCAGCCAGGGTGTGGGCTACGAGCAGTACTTC.

The genes are TRBV6-1 and TRBJ2-1; 8 bases fit TRBD2. The CDR3 length is 17 residues. CDR1 is MNHNS and CDR2 is SASEGT in the germline V gene. J was trimmed by 12 bases and V by 1 base; bases with no gene match: 17. The CDR3 is CASSEGRGLARRWVQFF. The CDR3 DNA reads as TGTGCCAGCAGTGAAGGTCGTGGACTAGCCCGGCGCTGGGTGCAGTTCTTC.

This rearrangement joins TRBV6-5 to TRBJ2-1, with D possibly being TRBD2 (5 bases). Germline V gives CDR1 MNHEY, CDR2 SVGAGI. Deletions cut 4 bases from V and 6 bases from J, with 19 bases between. The CDR3 loop spans 16 amino acids. The CDR3 loop is CASSSRTGSILNEQFF. The DNA for the CDR3 is TGTGCCAGCAGTTCCCGGACGGGATCGATTCTCAATGAGCAGTTCTTC.

This rearrangement joins TRBV4-2 to TRBJ2-1; 11 bases map to TRBD1. Germline V gene sequence: CDR1 LGHNA, CDR2 YNFKEQ. The CDR3 consists of 16 residues. Losses at the gene ends were 3 bases for V and 7 bases for J; bases not matched to a gene: 8. The CDR3 nucleotides are TGTGCCAGCAGCCAGCCGGGACAGGGGGTCAAAAATGAGCAGTTCTTC. Protein: CASSQPGQGVKNEQFF.

This chain connects TRBV7-2 to TRBJ2-2, with D possibly matching TRBD2 (5 bases). Looked up from germline, CDR1 is SGHTA and CDR2 is FQGNSA. Trimming shortened V by 1 base and J by 2 bases, and 11 bases separated the two germline ends. This CDR3 has 16 residues. The CDR3 reads CASSLGWGENTGELFF. CDR3 in DNA: TGTGCCAGCAGCTTAGGCTGGGGAGAAAACACCGGGGAGCTGTTTTTT.

Only one count was recorded for this clone. The chain uses TRBV6-1 and TRBJ2-7, with D possibly being TRBD1 (6 bases). Germline lookup yields CDR1 MNHNS and CDR2 SASEGT. The CDR3 spans 15 residues. V was cut by 3 bases and J by 2 bases, with 14 bases left in between. CDR3 in amino acids: CASSDRGYNTYEQYF. CDR3 sequence (DNA): TGTGCCAGCAGTGATAGGGGGTATAATACCTACGAGCAGTACTTC.

The rearrangement links TRBV19 to TRBJ1-6, with no clear D. Per the germline V gene, CDR1 is LNHDA and CDR2 is SQIVND (reference sequence). The CDR3 covers 14 residues. The V and J ends lost 3 bases and 0 bases respectively, with 3 bases between them. The CDR3 protein is CASSMSSYNSPLHF. The CDR3 bases are TGTGCCAGTAGTATGAGCTCCTATAATTCACCCCTCCACTTT.

V is TRBV27 and J is TRBJ2-3; 10 bases map to TRBD2. Trimming at V came to 5 bases and at J to 3 bases, leaving 5 bases not matched to a gene. The CDR3 extends over 15 amino acids. CDR1 MNHEY and CDR2 SMNVEV come from the germline V gene (reference sequence). CDR3 nucleotides: TGTGCCAGCAGTACCCAGACTAGCGGGACAGATACGCAGTATTTT. Residues: CASSTQTSGTDTQYF.

The rearrangement links TRBV29-1 to TRBJ1-2, with no clear D. V was pared by 5 bases and J by 7 bases, with 11 bases between. The germline CDR1 and CDR2 sequences are SQVTM and ANQGSEA. This CDR3 has 11 residues. DNA for the CDR3: TGCAGCGTTCGGGATCTACGTGGCTACACCTTC. Translated: CSVRDLRGYTF.

This clone was detected once. This sequence joins TRBV4-1 and TRBJ2-5, with D tentatively TRBD2 (7 bases). With 2 bases removed from V and 11 bases from J, the gap between germline ends came to 12 bases. The CDR3 covers 12 residues. The germline gives CDR1 MGHRA, CDR2 YSYEKL. This CDR3 is CASSQHKGGQYF. In DNA form, the CDR3 reads TGCGCCAGCAGCCAACATAAGGGGGGGCAGTACTTC.

CDR3 residues: CASSPTVPGHYTGELFF. For the CDR3, the DNA is TGTGCCAGCAGCCCCACTGTCCCGGGACATTACACCGGGGAGCTGTTTTTT. The chain carries TRBV7-8 and TRBJ2-2; maybe TRBD1 (6 bases). CDR1 and CDR2 (germline): SGHVS, FQNEAQ. Trimming stripped 5 bases from V and 3 bases from J, with 19 bases between. The CDR3 consists of 17 residues.

V usage is TRBV18 and J usage is TRBJ2-4, with 9 nucleotides matching TRBD2. This CDR3 spans 16 amino acids. The junction had 4 bases not matched to a gene; V was cut back by 4 bases and J by 0 bases. Germline CDR1 KGHSH, CDR2 LQKENI. The CDR3 DNA follows: TGTGCCAGCTCACAACTAGCGGGTATAGCCAAAAACATTCAGTACTTC. Its protein is CASSQLAGIAKNIQYF.

The gene calls are TRBV6-1 and TRBJ2-3; D might be TRBD2 (5 bases). The germline gives CDR1 MNHNS, CDR2 SASEGT. The CDR3 covers 15 residues. Trimming took 3 bases from V and 9 from J, leaving 19 bases between them. The CDR3 DNA follows: TGTGCCAGCAGTGATGAGGGTAGCGCGCGGAGGACGCAGTATTTT. Amino acid sequence: CASSDEGSARRTQYF.

On this clone itself: One end of the junction varies from germline; a read error may be responsible. The sample carries other DNA sequences with the same CDR3. This sequence joins TRBV6-1 and TRBJ2-3; 13 bases are a match to TRBD2. This CDR3 is 14 amino acids long. The V gene's germline CDR1 is MNHNS and CDR2 SASEGT. Here the CDR3 DNA reads TGTGCCAGCACGGGACTAGCGGGACCAGATACACAGTATTTT. The encoded protein is CASTGLAGPDTQYF.

V gene TRBV30 combines with J gene TRBJ2-1; 9 nucleotides line up with TRBD2. Germline V CDR1 and CDR2: GTSNPN, SVGIG (reference sequence). This CDR3 is 13 amino acids long. V shed 5 bases and J 10 bases; nucleotides not matched to a gene: 9. DNA for the CDR3: TGTGCCTGGGGTCCGGGACTAGCAGGCGAGCAGTTCTTC. Protein product: CAWGPGLAGEQFF.

Concerning this clone: Other DNA sequences in the same sample also yield this CDR3. V gene TRBV5-4 combines with J gene TRBJ2-5, with 10 bases aligning to TRBD2. With 2 bases clipped from V and 2 bases from J, the junction kept 0 bases outside the gene matches. CDR1 SGHNT and CDR2 YYREEE come from the germline V gene (reference sequence). The CDR3 has 14 residues. CDR3 protein: CASSLAGGQETQYF. In DNA, the CDR3 is TGTGCCAGCAGCTTAGCGGGAGGGCAAGAGACCCAGTACTTC.